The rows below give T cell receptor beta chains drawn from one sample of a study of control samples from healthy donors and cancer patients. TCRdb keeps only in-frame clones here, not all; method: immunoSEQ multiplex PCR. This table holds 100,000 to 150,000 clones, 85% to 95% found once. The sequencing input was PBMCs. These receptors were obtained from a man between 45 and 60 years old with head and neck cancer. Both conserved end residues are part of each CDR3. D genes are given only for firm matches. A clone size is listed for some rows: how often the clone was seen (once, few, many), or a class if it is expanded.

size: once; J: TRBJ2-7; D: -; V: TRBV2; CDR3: CASSEQVVQVEYF; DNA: TGTGCCAGCAGTGAGCAGGTGGTGCAGGTGGAGTACTTC
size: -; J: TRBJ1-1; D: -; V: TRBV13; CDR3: CASSLGRPMNTEAFF; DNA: TGTGCCAGCAGCTTAGGCCGTCCCATGAACACTGAAGCTTTCTTT
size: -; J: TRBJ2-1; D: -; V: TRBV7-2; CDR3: CASSFNLFGDNEQFF; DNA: TGTGCCAGCAGTTTTAACCTCTTCGGGGACAATGAGCAGTTCTTC
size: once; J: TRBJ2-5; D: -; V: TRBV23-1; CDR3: CASREVRGKMETQYF; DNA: TGCGCCAGCCGAGAAGTAAGGGGGAAGATGGAGACCCAGTACTTC
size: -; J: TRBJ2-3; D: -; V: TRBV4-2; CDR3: CASSQGQLSTDTQYF; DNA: TGTGCCAGCAGCCAAGGACAGCTTAGCACAGATACGCAGTATTTT
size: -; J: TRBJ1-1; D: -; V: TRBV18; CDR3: CASSAAAGNTEAFF; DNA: TGTGCCAGCTCAGCCGCGGCGGGAAACACTGAAGCTTTCTTT
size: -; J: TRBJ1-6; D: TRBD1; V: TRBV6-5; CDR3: CASSRPGQGFAPLHF; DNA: TGTGCCAGCAGCCGTCCGGGACAGGGTTTTGCACCCCTCCACTTT
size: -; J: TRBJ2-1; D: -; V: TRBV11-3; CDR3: CASSFGYNEQFF; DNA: TGTGCCAGCAGCTTCGGTTACAATGAGCAGTTCTTC
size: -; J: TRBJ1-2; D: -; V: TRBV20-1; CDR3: CSARVLYGYTF; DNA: TGCAGTGCTAGAGTACTCTATGGCTACACCTTC
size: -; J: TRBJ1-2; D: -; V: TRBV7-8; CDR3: CASSLGGGTAYGYTF; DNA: TGTGCCAGCAGCTTAGGGGGCGGGACGGCGTATGGCTACACCTTC
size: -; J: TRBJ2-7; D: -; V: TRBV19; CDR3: CASSIDTASYEQYF; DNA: TGTGCCAGTAGTATAGATACGGCTTCCTACGAGCAGTACTTC
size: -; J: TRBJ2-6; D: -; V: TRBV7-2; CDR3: CASSGRGPGANVLTF; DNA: TGTGCCAGCAGTGGCAGGGGACCGGGGGCCAACGTCCTGACTTTC
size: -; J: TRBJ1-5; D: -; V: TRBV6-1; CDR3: CASSEASPQAQHF; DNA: TGTGCCAGCAGTGAAGCCAGCCCTCAGGCCCAGCATTTT
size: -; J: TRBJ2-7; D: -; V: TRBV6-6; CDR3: CASSPGVYEQYF; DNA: TGTGCCAGCAGCCCGGGGGTCTACGAGCAGTACTTC
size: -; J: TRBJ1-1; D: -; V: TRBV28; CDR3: CASRSPGTFAEAFF; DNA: TGTGCCAGCAGAAGTCCCGGGACGTTCGCTGAAGCTTTCTTT
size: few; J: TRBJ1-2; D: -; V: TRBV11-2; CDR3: CASSSGGGRRTLGYTF; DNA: TGTGCCAGCAGCTCTGGCGGAGGGCGGAGGACCCTAGGCTACACCTTC
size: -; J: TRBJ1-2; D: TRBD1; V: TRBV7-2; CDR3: CASSLVIGTGGTGYTF; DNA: TGTGCCAGCAGCTTAGTCATCGGGACAGGGGGAACTGGCTACACCTTC
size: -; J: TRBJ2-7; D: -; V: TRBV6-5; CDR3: CASSLDSRATYEQYF; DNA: TGTGCCAGCAGCTTGGACAGTCGGGCAACCTACGAGCAGTACTTC
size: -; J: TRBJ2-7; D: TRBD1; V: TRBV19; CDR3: CASSRATGDEQYF; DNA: TGTGCCAGTAGTAGGGCAACAGGGGACGAGCAGTACTTC
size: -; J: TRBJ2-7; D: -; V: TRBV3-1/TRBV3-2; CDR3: CASSARAGHEQYF; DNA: TGTGCCAGCAGCGCTCGGGCAGGGCACGAGCAGTACTTC
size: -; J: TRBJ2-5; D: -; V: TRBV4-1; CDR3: CASSQEEGLLETQYF; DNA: TGCGCCAGCAGCCAAGAGGAAGGACTTTTAGAGACCCAGTACTTC
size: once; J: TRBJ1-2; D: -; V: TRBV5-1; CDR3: CASSLDGQPDNYGYTF; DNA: TGCGCCAGCAGCTTGGATGGGCAGCCAGATAACTATGGCTACACCTTC
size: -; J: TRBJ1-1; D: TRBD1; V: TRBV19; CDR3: CASRQGGTEAFF; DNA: TGTGCCAGTCGACAGGGTGGAACTGAAGCTTTCTTT
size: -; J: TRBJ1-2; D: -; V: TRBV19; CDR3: CASSLEARGYTF; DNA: TGTGCCAGTAGTCTGGAGGCGCGGGGCTACACCTTC
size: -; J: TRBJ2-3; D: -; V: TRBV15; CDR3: CATAARPPSTDTQYF; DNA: TGTGCCACCGCCGCCCGCCCCCCTAGCACAGATACGCAGTATTTT
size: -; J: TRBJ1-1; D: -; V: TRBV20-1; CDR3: CSTPQDTEAFF; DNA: TGCAGTACCCCCCAGGACACTGAAGCTTTCTTT
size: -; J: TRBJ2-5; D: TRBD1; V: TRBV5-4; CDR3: CASSSGQGRQETQYF; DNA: TGTGCCAGCAGCTCGGGACAGGGGCGTCAAGAGACCCAGTACTTC
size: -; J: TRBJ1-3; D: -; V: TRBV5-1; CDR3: CASSLTNARASGNTIYF; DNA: TGCGCCAGCAGCCTAACAAATGCCAGGGCCTCAGGAAACACCATATATTTT
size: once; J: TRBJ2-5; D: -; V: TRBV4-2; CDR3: CASSQDGGPPLETQYF; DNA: TGTGCCAGCAGCCAAGACGGGGGCCCACCTCTAGAGACCCAGTACTTC
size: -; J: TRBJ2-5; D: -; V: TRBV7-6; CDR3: CASSSFAEVKSETQYF; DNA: TGTGCCAGCAGCTCCTTTGCGGAGGTTAAGTCGGAGACCCAGTACTTC
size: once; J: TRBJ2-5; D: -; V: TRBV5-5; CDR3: CASGQVVLETQYF; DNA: TGTGCCAGCGGACAAGTAGTTTTGGAGACCCAGTACTTC
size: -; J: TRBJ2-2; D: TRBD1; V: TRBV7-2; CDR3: CASSFSGQGFGELFF; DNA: TGTGCCAGCAGCTTCTCGGGACAGGGGTTCGGGGAGCTGTTTTTT
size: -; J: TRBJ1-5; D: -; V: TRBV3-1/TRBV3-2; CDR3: CASSTPRRRQPQHF; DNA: TGTGCCAGCAGCACCCCCCGGCGGCGCCAGCCCCAGCATTTT
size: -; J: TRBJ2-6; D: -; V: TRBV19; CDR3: CATTGGTGANVLTF; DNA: TGTGCCACAACCGGGGGCACTGGGGCCAACGTCCTGACTTTC
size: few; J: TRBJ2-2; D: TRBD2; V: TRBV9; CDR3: CARSVRRFGGENTGELFF; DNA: TGTGCCCGCAGCGTACGGAGGTTCGGGGGGGAGAACACCGGGGAGCTGTTTTTT
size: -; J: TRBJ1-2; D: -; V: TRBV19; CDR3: CASSFTAANYGYTF; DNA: TGTGCCAGTAGTTTTACTGCGGCTAACTATGGCTACACCTTC
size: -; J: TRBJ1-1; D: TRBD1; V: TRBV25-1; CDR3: CASNLRDRGFNTEAFF; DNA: TGTGCCAGCAACCTTAGGGACAGGGGATTCAACACTGAAGCTTTCTTT
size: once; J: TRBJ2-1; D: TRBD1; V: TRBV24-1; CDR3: CATSRGQGPYNEQFF; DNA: TGTGCCACCTCGAGAGGACAGGGGCCCTACAATGAGCAGTTCTTC
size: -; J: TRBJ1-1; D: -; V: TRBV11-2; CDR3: CASSLMVNTEAFF; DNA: TGTGCCAGCAGCTTAATGGTGAACACTGAAGCTTTCTTT
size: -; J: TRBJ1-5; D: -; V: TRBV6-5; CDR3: CASSTQGGKRQPQHF; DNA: TGTGCCAGCAGTACACAGGGAGGGAAGCGTCAGCCCCAGCATTTT
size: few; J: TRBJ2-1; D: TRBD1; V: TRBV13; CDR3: CASSLTGPGQIFF; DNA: TGTGCCAGCAGCTTAACCGGACCGGGACAGATATTCTTC
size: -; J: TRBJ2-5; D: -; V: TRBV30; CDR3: CAFNLLVGETQYF; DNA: TGTGCCTTTAATCTACTTGTGGGAGAGACCCAGTACTTC
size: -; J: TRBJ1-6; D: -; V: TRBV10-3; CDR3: CAISGTSSYNSPLHF; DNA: TGTGCCATCAGTGGAACTAGCTCCTATAATTCACCCCTCCACTTT
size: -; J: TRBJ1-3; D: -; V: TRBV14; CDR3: CASSHFESYRRYSGNTIYF; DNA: TGTGCCAGCAGCCATTTTGAGTCGTACAGGCGCTACTCTGGAAACACCATATATTTT
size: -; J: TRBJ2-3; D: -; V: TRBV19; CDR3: CASSIMGGPTDTQYF; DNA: TGTGCCAGTAGTATAATGGGGGGTCCCACAGATACGCAGTATTTT
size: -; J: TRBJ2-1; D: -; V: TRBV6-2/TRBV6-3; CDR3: CASSIKNEQFF; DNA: TGTGCCAGCAGCATAAAAAATGAGCAGTTCTTC
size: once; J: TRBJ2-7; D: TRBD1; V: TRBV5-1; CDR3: CASSLATGGQGRRYEQYF; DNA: TGCGCCAGCAGCTTGGCCACCGGGGGACAGGGACGCAGATACGAGCAGTACTTC
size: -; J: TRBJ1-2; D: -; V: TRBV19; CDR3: CASSMQTGFIYGYTF; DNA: TGTGCCAGTAGTATGCAGACAGGTTTCATCTATGGCTACACCTTC
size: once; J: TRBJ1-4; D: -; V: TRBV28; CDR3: CASSLGGRKEEKLFF; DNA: TGTGCCAGCAGTTTAGGGGGGAGGAAGGAGGAAAAACTGTTTTTT
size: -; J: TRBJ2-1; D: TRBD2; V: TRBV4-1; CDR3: CASSQDVGGAAGEQFF; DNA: TGCGCCAGCAGCCAAGATGTCGGGGGGGCGGCCGGGGAGCAGTTCTTC
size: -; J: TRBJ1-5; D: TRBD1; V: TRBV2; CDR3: CASRLTGEDNQPQHF; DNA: TGTGCCAGCAGGCTGACAGGGGAAGACAATCAGCCCCAGCATTTT
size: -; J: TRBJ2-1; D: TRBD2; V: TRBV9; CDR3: CASSVSLAGNEQFF; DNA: TGTGCCAGCAGCGTAAGTCTAGCGGGAAATGAGCAGTTCTTC
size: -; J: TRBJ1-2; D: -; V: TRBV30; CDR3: CAWKGPEGYTF; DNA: TGTGCCTGGAAGGGCCCCGAAGGCTACACCTTC
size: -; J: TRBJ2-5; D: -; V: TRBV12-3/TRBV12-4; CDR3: CASRRVSQGTQYF; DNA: TGTGCCAGCAGACGCGTATCCCAGGGGACCCAGTACTTC
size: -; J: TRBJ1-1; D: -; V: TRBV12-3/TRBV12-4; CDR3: CASTSTGLAEAFF; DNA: TGTGCCAGCACCTCGACAGGTCTTGCTGAAGCTTTCTTT
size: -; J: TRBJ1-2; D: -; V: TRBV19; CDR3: CASTPKVAGVGYTF; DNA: TGTGCCAGTACCCCTAAGGTCGCAGGGGTTGGCTACACCTTC
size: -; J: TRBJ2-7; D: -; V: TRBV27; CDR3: CASSFRPRPLYEQYF; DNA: TGTGCCAGCAGTTTCCGGCCCAGACCCCTTTACGAGCAGTACTTC
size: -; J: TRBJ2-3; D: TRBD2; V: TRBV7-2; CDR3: CASSLDGTRAPGTQYF; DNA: TGTGCCAGCAGCTTAGATGGGACTAGAGCCCCTGGTACGCAGTATTTT